This T cell receptor beta chain comes out of a study of CD8 T cells in ankylosing spondylitis. Study-wide points: Earlier studies detected some motif variants in reactive arthritis synovial fluid and blood. Reportedly, significant enrichment of disease-linked clones occurred in matched ankylosing spondylitis synovial fluid.

In TCRdb, the 5' RACE reads were re-called with MiXCR into one record per CDR3 protein. The sample has 380,000 or so distinct CDR3 sequences; roughly 20% are singletons. The length of the CDR3 is 18 residues. Trimming took 3 bases from V and 5 from J; bases not matched to a gene: 12. Looked up from germline, CDR1 is KGHDR and CDR2 is SFDVKD. This clonotype was picked up a small number of times. Antigen: not known. The chain links TRBV24-1 to TRBJ2-1; TRBD1 aligns across 10 bases. Input material: blood, either unsorted or a sorted T cell fraction (not recorded which). The sequence was collected from a male donor with ankylosing spondylitis or in good health (not recorded which). The DNA of the CDR3 is TGTGCCACCAGTGATGATACTCCGGGACAGGGGTACCACAATGAGCAGTTCTTC. Residues: CATSDDTPGQGYHNEQFF.